This TCR beta chain is from a study of human T cells and chemical hapten exposure (TCRdb year 2021). Background on the whole study: For sensitization, 2% DPC in acetone was applied to a 2 cm by 2 cm area of upper inner arm skin. Throughout the approximately 25-week study period, patients were also given weekly therapeutic DPC doses on the scalp. Patch testing was done on the upper back using Finn chambers containing 0.01% DPC, and results were scored after 6 days according to International Contact Dermatitis Research Group standards. Most of the patients in the cohort were female, and the cohort covered alopecia areata with under or over 50% scalp involvement, alopecia totalis and alopecia universalis. Libraries were pooled for sequencing, and variation in per-sample TCR yields was attributed mainly to small differences in library volumes within the pool. In alopecia patients, the study followed how the peripheral blood TCR repertoire changed in vivo over primary and secondary sensitization to diphenylcyclopropenone (DPC), a hapten. Blood samples were taken from patients before sensitization (week 0) and at 2, 6 and about 24 weeks after DPC sensitization. Roughly 30 alopecia patients provided blood for TCR sequencing at one to four time points (pre-sensitization, 2, 6 and 24 weeks). Results the study describes overall, beyond this receptor: DPC sensitization did not change the number of TCRs with a frequency above 1 in 1000, and there was no evidence of changes in global repertoire structure. After repeated subsampling, the strength of the expansion versus patch-test correlation and the threshold at which it became significant changed. Significantly more large CDR3 similarity clusters were formed by expanded TCRs than by pre-sensitization or healthy control sets, consistent with antigen-driven responses. Patch test score correlated positively with the number of PT1 expanded TCRs, reaching significance at thresholds 8, 16 and 32 but not at 4. All patients had alopecia, a presumed autoimmune disease, so their immune response might differ from that of healthy individuals.

This specimen's time point label, interpreted: pre-sensitization, week 0. In the paper's terms, the treatment or condition label means: therapeutic diphenylcyclopropenone sensitization with weekly scalp DPC. At every patch-test visit, the blood draw took place before the patch test was put on. Patients were eligible if aged 18 to 70, diagnosed with alopecia and judged suitable for DPC therapy, and pregnant patients were excluded. Total RNA was extracted from unfractionated whole blood that had been collected in Tempus Blood RNA tubes. The library came from RACE. TCRdb lists the instrument as NextSeq 500. During library preparation, unique molecular identifiers were attached to individual cDNA molecules so that TCRs could be counted in a quantitative, reproducible way. From each blood RNA sample, both TCR alpha and TCR beta chains were sequenced. The study's own analysis went as follows. A median of roughly 100,000 TCRs per sample was observed, with a range of about 20,000 to 750,000. V, J and CDR3 annotation of the TCR reads was performed with the Decombinator software suite. For PS versus PT1 abundance plots, all samples were subsampled to the same number of TCRs (28,000). TCRs were defined as expanded if absent before sensitization and observed at least eight times at the 2-week time point. In-frame beta chains were kept once TCRdb had trimmed the public reads at Q25 with fastp and called clones with MiXCR. Rows with one shared CDR3 protein collapse into an entry with the most common genes and DNA. TCRdb, not the authors, supplied the V and J calls. In this sample the table shows 30,000 to 40,000 distinct CDR3 sequences, 7.6% of which occur a single time. Jointly, the top ten make up 1% to 1.5% of the sample.

With respect to this clonotype: Its antigen is unknown. Base qualities are not provided; no much larger clone lies one nucleotide away.

The germline ends are 6 bases apart after V is trimmed by 4 bases and J by 2 bases. The germline V gene gives CDR1 as SGHDN and CDR2 as FVKESK. Including the terminal cysteine and phenylalanine, the CDR3 comprises 14 residues. The entry retains the CDR3 DNA only, 42 bases that are in frame from base 1. This sequence originates from a woman aged 45-65 years with alopecia areata. Some clones in this sample may be carry-over from other donors' samples. This specimen consisted of whole blood, obtained in connection with sensitization to the hapten diphenylcyclopropenone (DPC). In this chain, TRBV14 is recombined with TRBJ2-6; no D gene can be assigned with confidence. The CDR3 reads as follows: CASSPGAGANVLTF. In nucleotides, the sequence is TGTGCCAGCAGCCCAGGTGCTGGGGCCAACGTCCTGACTTTC.